This TCR beta chain was observed in a study of read filtering for tumor transcriptome and immune sequencing. The J segment lost 2 bases and the V segment lost 6 bases, leaving 11 bases of the junction unmatched. The CDR3 loop spans 16 amino acids. This clonotype was picked up a small number of times. Its target is unknown. Study results and limitations: IR-seq and RNA-seq agreed better without single-read clonotypes.

This library used around 400 ng RNA and molecular barcoded adaptors spanning alpha/delta and beta/gamma chains. TCRdb re-derived calls from the reads in MiXCR, one entry per CDR3 protein. The sample lists about 130,000 distinct CDR3 sequences, approximately 13% occurring once. This chain connects TRBV12-3 or TRBV12-4 to TRBJ2-5, with 8 bases matching TRBD2. Sequenced: a population of CD138-negative cells sorted from bone marrow. The clonotype comes from a donor over 35 with multiple myeloma. The CDR3 sequence: CASSRSGSGNQETQYF. The CDR3 DNA reads as TGTGCCAGCAGCCGAAGCGGTAGCGGGAATCAAGAGACCCAGTACTTC.